The text below deals with one TCR beta chain. TCRdb reanalysed the RT-PCR reads using MiXCR and keeps one entry per CDR3 protein. Of about 680,000 distinct CDR3 sequences listed, approximately 15% are singletons. The CDR3 spans 16 residues. Trimming cost V 0 bases and J 3 bases; bases outside gene matches: 3. The germline V gene has CDR1 SGHDT and CDR2 YYEEEE. This TCR came from a female donor in good health, serving as a healthy control. The chain joins TRBV5-6 to TRBJ2-3; 11 bases agree with TRBD2. Input material: memory CD4+ T cells from blood. The CDR3 loop is CASSLGPSGRTDTQYF. CDR3 coding DNA: TGTGCCAGCAGCTTGGGGCCTAGCGGGAGGACAGATACGCAGTATTTT.